The 29 T cell receptor beta chains below come from one sample, sequenced in a study of cytomegalovirus exposure and HLA in healthy donors. PCR used 60 Vbeta primers and 13 Jbeta primers. The method was immunoSEQ multiplex PCR; TCRdb's version includes in-frame clones alone and lacks a portion of them. The sample consists of some 120,000 clones, over 75% of them appearing once. The specimen was PBMCs. The receptors shown here come from a woman younger than 30 in good health and CMV-seronegative.

The chain combines TRBV6-6 with TRBJ1-2, with D tentatively TRBD1 (5 bases). The V gene's germline CDR1 is MNHNY and CDR2 SVGAGI (reference sequence). V was trimmed by 6 bases and J by 8 bases, leaving 16 bases between them. The CDR3 is made up of 13 amino acids. DNA for the CDR3: TGTGCCAGCAGCTCGTTTGGGGCGGGGGGCTACACCTTC. Protein product: CASSSFGAGGYTF.

V usage is TRBV4-2 and J usage is TRBJ1-1; no clear D. V was cut by 4 bases and J by 4 bases, with 13 bases left in between. The CDR3 totals 14 residues. Looked up from germline, CDR1 is LGHNA and CDR2 is YNFKEQ. Here the CDR3 reads CASSPLDGSTEAFF. In DNA, the CDR3 is TGTGCCAGCAGCCCCCTTGACGGGAGCACTGAAGCTTTCTTT.

The V and J genes are TRBV10-2 and TRBJ2-7; 12 positions match TRBD2. The CDR3 consists of 14 residues. Germline CDR1 reads WSHSY; CDR2 reads SAAADI. The V segment lost 6 bases and the J segment 6 bases; nucleotides outside the gene matches: 6. This CDR3 is CASSSTSGSSEQYF. CDR3 DNA sequence: TGCGCCAGCAGCTCGACTAGCGGGAGTAGCGAGCAGTACTTC.

The count of this clone is one. This chain joins TRBV7-6 and TRBJ2-1; TRBD2 matches at 10 bases. The length of the CDR3 is 16 residues. V gave up 4 bases and J gave up 8 bases; unmatched junction bases: 11. Looked up from germline, CDR1 is SGHVS and CDR2 is FNYEAQ. The CDR3 reads CASSSTLAGELDEQFF. DNA for the CDR3: TGTGCCAGCAGCTCCACCCTAGCGGGAGAATTGGATGAGCAGTTCTTC.

The rearrangement uses TRBV2 and TRBJ1-5; the match to TRBD1 covers 9 bases. The J segment lost 7 bases and the V segment lost 5 bases, leaving 9 bases of the junction unmatched. Germline V gene data show CDR1 as SNHLY and CDR2 as FYNNEI. The CDR3 is 15 amino acids. The CDR3 DNA is TGTGCCAGCAGTAACGAAGGGACAGGGATACAGCCCCAGCATTTT. It is translated as CASSNEGTGIQPQHF.

The genes are TRBV5-4 and TRBJ1-1; D possibly corresponds to TRBD1 (6 bases). CDR1 and CDR2 (germline): SGHNT, YYREEE (reference sequence). The CDR3 consists of 15 residues. V was shortened by 0 bases and J by 1 base, with 10 bases between the two germline ends. As DNA, the CDR3 is TGTGCCAGCAGCTTGGGAGGACAGCAGAACACTGAAGCTTTCTTT. Translating it yields CASSLGGQQNTEAFF.

The chain joins TRBV11-2 to TRBJ2-3; D perhaps matches TRBD1 (5 bases). V was clipped by 0 bases and J by 0 bases, with 7 bases between them. Germline V gene lookup returns CDR1 SGHAT and CDR2 FQNNGV. The CDR3 is 15 amino acids. CDR3 in amino acids: CASSLEDSSTDTQYF. The CDR3 nucleotides read TGTGCCAGCAGCTTAGAAGACAGTAGCACAGATACGCAGTATTTT.

The chain carries TRBV4-3 and TRBJ2-1; D unresolved. The CDR3 totals 17 residues. Germline V CDR1 and CDR2: LGHNA, YSLEER. Trimming stripped 0 bases from V and 4 bases from J, with 16 bases between. CDR3 loop: CASSQDSILSVYNEQFF. The CDR3 nucleotides read TGCGCCAGCAGCCAAGATTCGATACTATCTGTATACAATGAGCAGTTCTTC.

V gene TRBV7-2 combines with J gene TRBJ2-1; tentative D call: TRBD2 (6 bases). This CDR3 spans 16 amino acids. In germline, CDR1 is SGHTA, CDR2 FQGNSA. The V gene lost 4 bases and the J gene lost 4 bases, with 17 bases spanning the gap. For the CDR3, the DNA is TGTGCCAGCAGCTCCCTTCTCAGCGGGCCTTACAATGAGCAGTTCTTC. This gives the protein CASSSLLSGPYNEQFF.

The chain combines TRBV7-2 with TRBJ2-7; 11 bases match TRBD1. The trim removed 5 bases at V and 2 bases at J, leaving 11 bases unmatched. The germline V gene has CDR1 SGHTA and CDR2 FQGNSA. This CDR3 is 17 amino acids long. CDR3 residues: CASSPRGQGGPPYEQYF. In nucleotides, the CDR3 is TGTGCCAGCAGCCCGAGGGGACAGGGGGGACCTCCCTACGAGCAGTACTTC.

V gene TRBV6-5 combines with J gene TRBJ2-3; possible D gene TRBD2, 6 bases. Per the germline V gene, CDR1 is MNHEY and CDR2 is SVGAGI. Trimming cost V 1 base and J 6 bases, with 17 bases left between them. The CDR3 runs 16 residues. CDR3 residues: CASSYWGGGGMDTQYF. DNA for the CDR3: TGTGCCAGCAGTTACTGGGGCGGTGGGGGGATGGATACGCAGTATTTT.

In nucleotides, the CDR3 is TGTGCCAGCAGCCTGGACAGGGGAGGCACTGAAGCTTTCTTT. Translation: CASSLDRGGTEAFF. The rearrangement joins TRBV4-2 to TRBJ1-1, with 9 bases identical to TRBD1. Germline V gene data show CDR1 as LGHNA and CDR2 as YNFKEQ. CDR3 size: 14 residues. J gave up 4 bases and V 4 bases, and 4 bases lay outside the gene matches.

The chain links TRBV14 to TRBJ2-7; TRBD2 aligns across 7 bases. CDR3 length equals 15 residues. The germline V gene has CDR1 SGHDN and CDR2 FVKESK. The V gene end was trimmed by 1 base and the J gene end by 3 bases; junction bases not matched to a gene: 6. CDR3 in DNA: TGTGCCAGCAGCCAAGCGGCGGGAGAGTTCTACGAGCAGTACTTC. Its protein is CASSQAAGEFYEQYF.

V gene TRBV19 combines with J gene TRBJ1-3; D uncertain. V was cut by 3 bases and J by 0 bases, with 12 bases left in between. This CDR3 region has 16 residues. Germline assignment: CDR1 LNHDA and CDR2 SQIVND (reference sequence). The chain's CDR3 is CASSITGLSSGNTIYF. Written as DNA, the CDR3 is TGTGCCAGTAGTATTACCGGGTTGAGCTCTGGAAACACCATATATTTT.

The sample holds a few counts of this clone. The chain combines TRBV27 with TRBJ1-1; D ambiguous. In germline, CDR1 is MNHEY, CDR2 SMNVEV (reference sequence). V shed 2 bases and J shed 0 bases, with 7 bases lying between them. The CDR3 totals 14 residues. The CDR3 here is CASSLTRMNTEAFF. CDR3 nucleotides: TGTGCCAGCAGTTTAACCAGAATGAACACTGAAGCTTTCTTT.

There are a few counts of this clone. The rearrangement uses TRBV9 and TRBJ2-1; possible D gene TRBD1, 6 bases. The CDR3 has 15 residues. V was cut by 4 bases and J by 3 bases, with 14 bases left in between. CDR1 and CDR2 (germline): SGDLS, YYNGEE. The CDR3 DNA sequence: TGTGCCAGCAGCCCAGGACAGACCATCTACAATGAGCAGTTCTTC. The encoded protein is CASSPGQTIYNEQFF.

This sequence joins TRBV29-1 and TRBJ1-1, with a weak D call TRBD1 (5 bases). The germline gives CDR1 SQVTM, CDR2 ANQGSEA. Trimming left V 5 bases short and J 1 base short, with 11 bases between. The CDR3 loop spans 13 amino acids. The CDR3 DNA reads as TGCAGCGTTTTAGACAGCTGGAACACTGAAGCTTTCTTT. Translated: CSVLDSWNTEAFF.

The V and J genes are TRBV9 and TRBJ2-3; 9 positions agree with TRBD2. CDR1 and CDR2 from the germline V gene are SGDLS and YYNGEE. The CDR3 sequence is 16 residues long. Losses at the gene ends were 0 bases for V and 2 bases for J; bases not matched to a gene: 4. The chain's CDR3 is CASSVASGASTDTQYF. The CDR3 bases are TGTGCCAGCAGCGTAGCTAGCGGGGCCTCCACAGATACGCAGTATTTT. The whole variable domain, filled in from reference TRBV9 and TRBJ2-3, reads DSGVTQTPKHLITATGQRVTLRCSPRSGDLSVYWYQQSLDQGLQFLIQYYNGEERAKGNILERFSAQQFPDLHSELNLSSLELGDSALYFCASSVASGASTDTQYFGPGTRLTVL.

This chain joins TRBV2 and TRBJ1-5; no clear D. Trimming shortened V by 1 base and J by 0 bases, and 7 bases separated the two germline ends. There are 15 residues in the CDR3. Germline CDR1 SNHLY, CDR2 FYNNEI. CDR3: CASSEGGYSNQPQHF. The CDR3 bases are TGTGCCAGCAGTGAAGGCGGGTATAGCAATCAGCCCCAGCATTTT.

This chain links TRBV7-9 with TRBJ2-1; 12 bases are shared with TRBD2. This CDR3 contains 17 residues. J gave up 8 bases and V 3 bases, and 11 bases lay outside the gene matches. CDR1 is SEHNR and CDR2 is FQNEAQ in the germline V gene (reference sequence). The chain's CDR3 is CASSFGLAGLSHYEQFF. As DNA, the CDR3 is TGTGCCAGCAGCTTTGGACTAGCGGGACTATCCCACTATGAGCAGTTCTTC.

The chain links TRBV30 to TRBJ1-1; D is unclear. The CDR3 spans 12 residues. The V gene lost 3 bases and the J gene lost 0 bases, with 5 bases spanning the gap. Germline loops: CDR1 GTSNPN, CDR2 SVGIG (reference sequence). As DNA, the CDR3 is TGTGCCTGGAGCCTTATGAACACTGAAGCTTTCTTT. Translating gives CAWSLMNTEAFF.

This clone was seen only once. In DNA, the CDR3 is TGTGCCAGCAGCCTCCGGGGTTCGTACACCTTC. Translation: CASSLRGSYTF. J is TRBJ1-2 and V is TRBV5-6; no clear D gene. There are 11 residues in the CDR3. Germline CDR1 reads SGHDT; CDR2 reads YYEEEE. Trimming left V 4 bases short and J 11 bases short, with 12 bases between.

This clone was observed once. The rearrangement links TRBV7-9 to TRBJ1-2, with TRBD1 identical over 7 bases. Germline V lookup: CDR1 SEHNR, CDR2 FQNEAQ (reference sequence). Germline trimming cut 0 bases from V and 6 bases from J; bases unmatched to any gene: 10. This CDR3 comprises 16 residues. In DNA form, the CDR3 reads TGTGCCAGCAGCTTAGCCGTGACAGGGTTGGATAATGGCTACACCTTC. Translation: CASSLAVTGLDNGYTF.

The gene calls are TRBV5-1 and TRBJ1-1; D unresolved. Germline loops: CDR1 SGHRS, CDR2 YFSETQ. This CDR3 has 16 residues. V was trimmed by 0 bases and J by 1 base, leaving 13 bases between them. CDR3 nucleotide sequence: TGCGCCAGCAGCTTGGCCTCATTCCGAGGGAACACTGAAGCTTTCTTT. Translated, it gives CASSLASFRGNTEAFF.

This chain connects TRBV5-1 to TRBJ2-3; 9 bases map to TRBD1. The V segment lost 2 bases and the J segment 0 bases; nucleotides outside the gene matches: 4. This CDR3 has 16 amino acids. Germline loops: CDR1 SGHRS, CDR2 YFSETQ. The CDR3 loop is CASSFIGTGSTDTQYF. The CDR3 DNA follows: TGCGCCAGCAGCTTCATCGGGACAGGGAGCACAGATACGCAGTATTTT.

The J gene is TRBJ2-7, the V gene TRBV4-3; D not resolved. Germline CDR1 reads LGHNA; CDR2 reads YSLEER. The ends were cut back, 4 bases at V and 2 bases at J, with 15 bases in the middle. CDR3 length: 15 amino acids. CDR3 bases: TGCGCCAGCAGCCCGAGCGCAGTGACGACCTACGAGCAGTACTTC. The encoded protein is CASSPSAVTTYEQYF.

The chain combines TRBV2 with TRBJ2-4; TRBD2 matches 8 bases. Germline trimming cut 8 bases from V and 8 bases from J; bases unmatched to any gene: 11. Germline V CDR1 and CDR2: SNHLY, FYNNEI. The CDR3 runs 14 residues. Here the CDR3 DNA reads TGTGCCAGCTCCCGGGGGGGGACAACGGACATTCAGTACTTC. Protein: CASSRGGTTDIQYF.

The chain is built from TRBV7-9 and TRBJ1-4; D gene uncertain. From germline, CDR1 is SEHNR and CDR2 FQNEAQ (reference sequence). V lost 5 bases, J lost 1 base, and 14 bases lay in between. The CDR3 is 16 amino acids. The CDR3: CASSPKGALTNEKLFF. CDR3 bases: TGTGCCAGCAGCCCGAAGGGAGCTCTAACTAATGAAAAACTGTTTTTT. Full variable domain (remainder filled in from reference TRBV7-9 and TRBJ1-4): DTGVSQNPRHKITKRGQNVTFRCDPISEHNRLYWYRQTLGQGPEFLTYFQNEAQLEKSRLLSDRFSAERPKGSFSTLEIQRTEQGDSAMYLCASSPKGALTNEKLFFGSGTQLSVL.

The V and J genes are TRBV5-1 and TRBJ2-1; 9 bases map to TRBD1. This CDR3 region has 14 residues. Germline CDR1 SGHRS, CDR2 YFSETQ. The V gene end was trimmed by 3 bases and the J gene end by 4 bases; junction bases not matched to a gene: 2. CDR3 coding DNA: TGCGCCAGCAGCTACGACAGGGGGTACAATGAGCAGTTCTTC. It encodes CASSYDRGYNEQFF. Based on the CDR3 plus reference TRBV5-1 and TRBJ2-1, the full variable domain is KAGVTQTPRYLIKTRGQQVTLSCSPISGHRSVSWYQQTPGQGLQFLFEYFSETQRNKGNFPGRFSGRQFSNSRSEMNVSTLELGDSALYLCASSYDRGYNEQFFGPGTRLTVL.